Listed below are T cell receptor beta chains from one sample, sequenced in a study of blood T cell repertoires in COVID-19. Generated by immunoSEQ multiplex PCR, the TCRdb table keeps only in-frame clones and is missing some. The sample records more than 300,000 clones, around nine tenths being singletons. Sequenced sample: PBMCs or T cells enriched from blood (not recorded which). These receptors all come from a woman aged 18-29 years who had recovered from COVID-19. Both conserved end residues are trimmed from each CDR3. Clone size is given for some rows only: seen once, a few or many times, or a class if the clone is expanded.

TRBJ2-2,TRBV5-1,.,ASEQGGNTGELF
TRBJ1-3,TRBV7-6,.,ASSLGQGGGNTIY
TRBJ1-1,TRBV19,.,APMEGYTEAF
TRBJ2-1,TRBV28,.,AGTSGGSGALKQF
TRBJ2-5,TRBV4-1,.,ASSLYRLAGEETQY
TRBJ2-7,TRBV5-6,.,ASSFQVSYEQY
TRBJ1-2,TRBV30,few,AWTGQGVGGYT
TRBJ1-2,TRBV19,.,ASNTGVGGYT
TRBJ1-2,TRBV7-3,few,ASSQPRDRGEYGYT
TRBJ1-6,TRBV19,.,ASSTYSSYNSPLH
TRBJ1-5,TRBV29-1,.,SVDTGLNQPQH
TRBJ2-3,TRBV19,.,ASSPDRTDTQY
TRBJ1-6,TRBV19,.,ASSRPPTGSYNSPLH
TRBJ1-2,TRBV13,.,ASSFGQGAPVAGYT
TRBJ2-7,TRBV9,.,ASSVGASAAYEQY
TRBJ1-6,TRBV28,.,ASSDQVSPLH
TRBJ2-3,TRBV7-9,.,ASSPATTATDTQY
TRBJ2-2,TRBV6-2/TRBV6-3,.,ASSYSIQGEAGELF
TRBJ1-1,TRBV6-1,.,ASSEALMNTEAF
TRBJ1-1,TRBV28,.,ASSPAATEAF
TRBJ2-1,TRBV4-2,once,ASSQVASGGYNEQF
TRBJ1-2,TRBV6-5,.,ASSTGTVTLYGYT
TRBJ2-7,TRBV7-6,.,ASSLDGLQGESYEQY
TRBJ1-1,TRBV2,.,ASGRQEANTEAF
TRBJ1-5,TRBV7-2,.,ASSPGQAINSNQPQH
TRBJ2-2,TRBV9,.,ASSPQGVHGELF
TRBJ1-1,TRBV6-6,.,ASRGPTENTEAF
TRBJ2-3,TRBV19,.,ASSLGGGFSTDTQY